These 23 T cell receptor beta chains originate from one sample sequenced in a study of cytomegalovirus exposure and HLA in healthy donors. PCR employed 60 Vbeta and 13 Jbeta primers. Data came from immunoSEQ multiplex PCR; TCRdb stores just in-frame clones and leaves some out. This sample has just under 250,000 clones, with about four fifths found just once. The sample consisted of PBMCs. The receptor source for this set is a middle-aged woman in good health and CMV-seropositive.

V and J are TRBV4-1 and TRBJ1-1, with TRBD1 matching 7 bases. Germline lookup yields CDR1 MGHRA and CDR2 YSYEKL. CDR3 size: 16 residues. V was clipped by 4 bases and J by 9 bases; unmatched bases: 17. The CDR3 reads CASSPWATGQQLKAFF. The DNA of the CDR3 is TGCGCCAGCAGCCCATGGGCCACGGGACAGCAACTAAAAGCTTTCTTT.

The V and J genes are TRBV9 and TRBJ2-7; tentatively, D is TRBD2 (7 bases). CDR3 length equals 16 residues. With 2 bases removed from V and 6 bases from J, the gap between germline ends came to 21 bases. Germline CDR1 and CDR2: SGDLS and YYNGEE. CDR3 in amino acids: CASSVGGGGGPGEQYF. In nucleotides, the CDR3 is TGTGCCAGCAGCGTGGGGGGAGGGGGGGGGCCAGGCGAGCAGTACTTC.

The J gene is TRBJ1-1, the V gene TRBV4-3; D not certain. Trimming pared 0 bases from V and 5 bases from J, leaving 7 bases between. Per the germline V gene, CDR1 is LGHNA and CDR2 is YSLEER. There are 13 residues in the CDR3. CDR3 loop: CASSQEGGTEAFF. The CDR3 DNA sequence: TGCGCCAGCAGCCAAGAGGGAGGTACTGAAGCTTTCTTT.

The chain recombines TRBV15 with TRBJ2-1; D is perhaps TRBD2 (6 bases). This CDR3 is 14 amino acids long. The ends were cut back, 7 bases at V and 9 bases at J, with 19 bases in the middle. Germline-derived CDR1 and CDR2 are LNHNV and YYDKDF (reference sequence). The CDR3 DNA reads as TGTGCCACCAAGGAGCGGGTCCACCCGGGTGAGCAGTTCTTC. Encoded protein: CATKERVHPGEQFF. Variable domain in full (rest from reference TRBV15 and TRBJ2-1): DAMVIQNPRYQVTQFGKPVTLSCSQTLNHNVMYWYQQKSSQAPKLLFHYYDKDFNNEADTPDNFQSRRPNTSFCFLDIRSPGLGDTAMYLCATKERVHPGEQFFGPGTRLTVL.

The chain carries TRBV28 and TRBJ2-3; 7 bases line up with TRBD2. J gave up 4 bases and V 3 bases, and 7 bases lay outside the gene matches. The CDR3 covers 15 residues. Germline V gene sequence: CDR1 MDHEN, CDR2 SYDVKM. The CDR3 reads CASSFLGGKADTQYF. In nucleotides, the CDR3 is TGTGCCAGCAGTTTTCTGGGGGGGAAGGCAGATACGCAGTATTTT.

The rearrangement uses TRBV6-4 and TRBJ2-1; no clear D gene. This CDR3 spans 13 amino acids. From germline, CDR1 is MRHNA and CDR2 SNTAGT. The ends were cut back, 3 bases at V and 7 bases at J, with 10 bases in the middle. CDR3 bases: TGTGCCAGCAGTGAGAGGCTGCTAAATGAGCAGTTCTTC. As protein: CASSERLLNEQFF.

This clone has just a few counts. The rearrangement links TRBV28 to TRBJ2-1, with a tentative D call TRBD2 (5 bases). The CDR3 has 12 amino acids. Trimming pared 1 base from V and 8 bases from J, leaving 6 bases between. Germline-derived CDR1 and CDR2 are MDHEN and SYDVKM. CDR3 in amino acids: CASSLLAYEQFF. The CDR3 DNA reads TGTGCCAGCAGTTTATTAGCGTATGAGCAGTTCTTC.

The V and J genes are TRBV19 and TRBJ2-2; 10 bases are shared with TRBD2. CDR1 LNHDA and CDR2 SQIVND come from the germline V gene (reference sequence). CDR3 length: 17 residues. The V and J ends lost 3 bases and 4 bases, in that order; junction bases with no gene match: 8. The CDR3 region has the DNA TGTGCCAGTAGTATCAAAAGCGGGAGGGCCCGCACCGGGGAGCTGTTTTTT. Translated, it gives CASSIKSGRARTGELFF.

This clone was recorded a few times. The chain has TRBV10-3 and TRBJ2-2; 7 positions agree with TRBD2. CDR3 length equals 14 residues. The V segment lost 8 bases and the J segment 1 base; nucleotides outside the gene matches: 4. Germline V lookup: CDR1 ENHRY, CDR2 SYGVKD. This CDR3 reads CAIGASGNTGELFF. As DNA, the CDR3 is TGTGCCATCGGCGCTAGCGGGAACACCGGGGAGCTGTTTTTT.

The J gene is TRBJ2-3, the V gene TRBV7-2; 7 nucleotides agree with TRBD2. V lost 1 base to trimming and J lost 7 bases; unmatched junction nucleotides: 11. Germline CDR1 is SGHTA and CDR2 is FQGNSA. The CDR3 runs 16 residues. The CDR3 nucleotides are TGTGCCAGCAGCTTAGTGACTTCGGGGGGTTGGAATACGCAGTATTTT. Protein product: CASSLVTSGGWNTQYF.

A few counts support this clone. The identical CDR3 is also encoded by other nucleotide sequences in the sample. This chain links TRBV19 with TRBJ1-1, with TRBD1 matching 7 bases. V was clipped by 4 bases and J by 1 base; unmatched bases: 3. Germline V lookup: CDR1 LNHDA, CDR2 SQIVND (reference sequence). CDR3 length equals 14 residues. In nucleotides, the CDR3 is TGTGCCAGTAGTACGACAGGGCAGAACACTGAAGCTTTCTTT. Translation: CASSTTGQNTEAFF. Complete variable domain (other parts from reference TRBV19 and TRBJ1-1): DGGITQSPKYLFRKEGQNVTLSCEQNLNHDAMYWYRQDPGQGLRLIYYSQIVNDFQKGDIAEGYSVSREKKESFPLTVTSAQKNPTAFYLCASSTTGQNTEAFFGQGTRLTVV.

This rearrangement joins TRBV5-1 to TRBJ2-7, with 7 bases that match TRBD2. The CDR3 has 14 amino acids. With V trimmed by 7 bases and J by 0 bases, 7 bases remained unmatched. Germline CDR1 and CDR2: SGHRS and YFSETQ. The CDR3 reads CASRSGSSSYEQYF. Here the CDR3 DNA reads TGCGCCAGCCGTAGCGGGTCCTCCTCCTACGAGCAGTACTTC.

The chain carries TRBV10-2 and TRBJ1-2; TRBD1 might be the D (6 bases). V lost 1 base and J lost 4, with 7 bases in between. Looked up from germline, CDR1 is WSHSY and CDR2 is SAAADI. The CDR3 runs to 13 residues. Written as DNA, the CDR3 is TGCGCCAGCAGTGAGTACAGGGCCTATGGCTACACCTTC. Protein product: CASSEYRAYGYTF.

This chain uses TRBV4-3 with TRBJ2-7, with 9 nucleotides matching TRBD1. Germline trimming cut 4 bases from V and 6 bases from J; bases unmatched to any gene: 10. The germline V gene has CDR1 LGHNA and CDR2 YSLEER. The CDR3 is 15 amino acids. CDR3 coding DNA: TGCGCCAGCAGCCTCACAGGGGGCGGGTCGCGCGAGCAGTACTTC. It is translated as CASSLTGGGSREQYF.

CDR3 bases: TGTGCCAGCAGCTTGGTCGACAGGGCCAACTATGGCTACACCTTC. Protein sequence: CASSLVDRANYGYTF. The J gene is TRBJ1-2, the V gene TRBV5-6, with TRBD1 matching over 7 bases. The CDR3 spans 15 residues. V was pared by 0 bases and J by 2 bases, with 4 bases of the junction left unmatched. CDR1 is SGHDT, CDR2 YYEEEE, per germline. Combining the CDR3 with reference TRBV5-6 and TRBJ1-2 gives the whole variable domain DAGVTQSPTHLIKTRGQQVTLRCSPKSGHDTVSWYQQALGQGPQFIFQYYEEEERQRGNFPDRFSGHQFPNYSSELNVNALLLGDSALYLCASSLVDRANYGYTFGSGTRLTVV.

The count of this clone is one. The chain recombines TRBV23-1 with TRBJ1-5; D is unclear. TRBV23-1 is placed among ORFs of uncertain function. Trimming took 6 bases from V and 0 from J, leaving 15 bases between them. CDR3 length equals 16 residues. The CDR3 is CASRVAGNYSNQPQHF. In nucleotides, the CDR3 is TGCGCCAGCAGGGTGGCGGGGAATTATAGCAATCAGCCCCAGCATTTT.

V and J are TRBV12-5 and TRBJ2-6, with D unresolved. V gave up 5 bases and J gave up 3 bases, with 8 bases separating them. The CDR3 extends over 14 amino acids. Germline CDR1 reads LGHNT; CDR2 reads FRNRAP. The CDR3 coding sequence is TGTGCTAGTGGTCTGCTGCGTGGGGCCAACGTCCTGACTTTC. This gives the protein CASGLLRGANVLTF.

The rearrangement uses TRBV11-1 and TRBJ2-1; D is unresolved. V lost 4 bases, J lost 8 bases, and 12 bases lay in between. Looked up from germline, CDR1 is SGHAT and CDR2 is FQDESV (reference sequence). The CDR3 consists of 13 residues. Here the CDR3 reads CASSSYRPDEQFF. DNA of the CDR3: TGTGCCAGCAGCTCATATCGCCCAGATGAGCAGTTCTTC.

The chain uses TRBV27 and TRBJ1-1, with 8 bases that match TRBD1. V shed 7 bases, J shed 5 bases, and the junction held 6 bases outside the gene matches. The CDR3 spans 13 residues. Germline V gives CDR1 MNHEY, CDR2 SMNVEV (reference sequence). The CDR3 loop reads CASNPTGGTEAFF. The DNA of the CDR3 is TGTGCCAGCAACCCTACAGGGGGGACTGAAGCTTTCTTT.

This clone came up a few times. The gene calls are TRBV4-2 and TRBJ1-2; no firm D call. V lost 0 bases and J 7 bases, leaving 9 bases between the germline ends. Germline values: CDR1 LGHNA, CDR2 YNFKEQ. The CDR3 extends over 13 amino acids. Here the CDR3 DNA reads TGTGCCAGCAGCCAAGAAAATGCGCGTGGCTACACCTTC. This gives the protein CASSQENARGYTF.

Points on this clone: The junction shows a germline mismatch at one end, possibly a read error. The J gene is TRBJ2-7, the V gene TRBV28; D is perhaps TRBD2 (6 bases). CDR3 length: 14 amino acids. Germline-derived CDR1 and CDR2 are MDHEN and SYDVKM. CDR3 nucleotide sequence: TGTGTCAGCAGCAATACCGGGGGTTTCTACGAGCAGTACTTC. Its translation: CVSSNTGGFYEQYF.

The CDR3 sequence is CASSHTGTADNEQFF. Written as DNA, the CDR3 is TGCGCCAGCAGCCATACCGGGACAGCCGACAATGAGCAGTTCTTC. The chain couples TRBV4-3 to TRBJ2-1; 7 bases align to TRBD1. CDR1 is LGHNA, CDR2 YSLEER, per germline. V trimming: 3 bases; J trimming: 5 bases; junction bases outside the gene matches: 7. This CDR3 is 15 amino acids long.

J is TRBJ2-3 and V is TRBV30; 12 bases are a match to TRBD2. The CDR3 has 18 residues. V gave up 0 bases and J gave up 1 base; unmatched junction bases: 8. Germline values: CDR1 GTSNPN, CDR2 SVGIG (reference sequence). CDR3 amino acids: CAWSVSTSGSVGTDTQYF. In DNA, the CDR3 is TGTGCCTGGAGTGTATCGACTAGCGGGAGTGTGGGCACAGATACGCAGTATTTT.